This T cell receptor beta chain emerged from a study of T cell responses to AZD1222 COVID-19 vaccine. Whole-study context: Doses given second, at about 4 or about 12 weeks, were pooled.

The data were produced by immunoSEQ multiplex PCR, yet TCRdb's version contains in-frame clones alone and is incomplete. The sample has more than 140,000 clones; about nine tenths are singletons. Study outcomes and limitations: Close to half of spike-specific TCRs reportedly recognize unmutated variant regions.

Details on this clone: Its cognate antigen is unknown.

CDR1 and CDR2 (germline): SGDLS, YYNGEE. The CDR3 spans 14 residues. Trimming removed 7 bases from V and 3 bases from J; junction bases left unmatched: 10. The sequencing here drew on peripheral blood, taken on day 0 of AZD1222 vaccination. The sequence was obtained from an adult in good health. This rearrangement joins TRBV9 to TRBJ2-7; 7 bases line up with TRBD2. The CDR3 coding sequence is TGTGCCAGCTCACTAGGGACTATCAACTACGAGCAGTACTTC. As protein: CASSLGTINYEQYF.